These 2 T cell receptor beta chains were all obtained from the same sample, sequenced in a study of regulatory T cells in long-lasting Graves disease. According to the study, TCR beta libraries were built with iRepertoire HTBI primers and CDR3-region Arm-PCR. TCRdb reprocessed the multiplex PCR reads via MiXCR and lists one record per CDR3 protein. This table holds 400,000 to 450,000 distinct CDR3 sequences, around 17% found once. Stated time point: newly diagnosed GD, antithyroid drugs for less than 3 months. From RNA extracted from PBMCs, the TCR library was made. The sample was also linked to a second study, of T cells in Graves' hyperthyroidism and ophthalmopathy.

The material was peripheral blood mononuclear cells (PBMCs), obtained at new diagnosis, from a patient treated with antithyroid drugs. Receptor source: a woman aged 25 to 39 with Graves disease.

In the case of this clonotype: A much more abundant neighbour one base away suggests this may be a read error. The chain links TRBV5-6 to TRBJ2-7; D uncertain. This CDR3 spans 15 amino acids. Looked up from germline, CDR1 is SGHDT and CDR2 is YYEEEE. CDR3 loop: CANSLSLFGSYEQYF. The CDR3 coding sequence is TGTGCCAACAGCTTAAGCTTGTTTGGGTCCTACGAGCAGTACTTC.

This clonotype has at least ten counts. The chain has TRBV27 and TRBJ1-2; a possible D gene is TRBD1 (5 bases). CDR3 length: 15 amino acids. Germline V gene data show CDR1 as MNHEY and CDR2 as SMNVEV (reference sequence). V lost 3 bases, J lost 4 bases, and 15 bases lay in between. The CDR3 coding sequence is TGTGCCAGCAGTTTTCTGGGGGATGGGTCCTATGGCTACACCTTC. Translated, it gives CASSFLGDGSYGYTF.